This TCR beta chain came from a study of cytomegalovirus exposure and HLA in healthy donors. This clone was seen a single time. Primers included in the PCR were 60 Vbeta and 13 Jbeta primers. The assay was immunoSEQ multiplex PCR, and TCRdb's table has in-frame clones only and misses some. The sample has approximately 180,000 clones; roughly 80% are singletons. This receptor was taken from a young man in good health and CMV-seronegative. The sequenced sample consisted of PBMCs.

The CDR3 here is CASSSWTGNPYEQYF. CDR3 DNA sequence: TGTGCCAGCAGCTCGTGGACAGGGAATCCCTACGAGCAGTACTTC. The chain recombines TRBV7-9 with TRBJ2-7; 8 nucleotides agree with TRBD1. The germline CDR1 and CDR2 sequences are SEHNR and FQNEAQ (reference sequence). The length of the CDR3 is 15 residues. The V gene end was trimmed by 4 bases and the J gene end by 2 bases; junction bases not matched to a gene: 7.